This T cell receptor (beta chain) was documented in a study of control samples from healthy donors and cancer patients. Assay: immunoSEQ multiplex PCR; the TCRdb copy retains only in-frame clones and omits some. The repertoire holds about 130,000 clones, with approximately 90% as singletons. Trimming removed 1 base from V and 3 bases from J; junction bases left unmatched: 2. The germline gives CDR1 MGHRA, CDR2 YSYEKL. CDR3 length: 14 residues. The V call is TRBV4-1, the J call TRBJ2-7; TRBD2 matches 8 bases. Sequenced input: blood. The sequence came from a man aged 50 to 60 in good health. The CDR3 is CASSQGSGGYEQYF. CDR3 sequence (DNA): TGCGCCAGCAGCCAAGGGAGCGGGGGCTACGAGCAGTACTTC.